The clone carrying this TCR beta chain was counted a few times. The antigen remains unidentified. This specimen belongs to a study of vaccination and CD4 T cells after COVID-19. Study as a whole: Sampling after COVID took place at a median of 101 days (range 35 to 161) following diagnosis. Study findings and constraints: Convalescent patients displayed spike mono-reactivity in 304 of 307 vaccine-specific clones. Sampling was limited to relatively few convalescent patients, with no early post-infection timepoints studied.

The V gene end was trimmed by 9 bases and the J gene end by 2 bases; junction bases not matched to a gene: 5. The CDR3 loop spans 14 amino acids. Germline V CDR1 and CDR2: LNHNV, YYDKDF (reference sequence). From the PCR reads, TCRdb called clonotypes with MiXCR, one entry per CDR3 protein. The table has 20,000 or so distinct CDR3 sequences, 58% seen once. Source: CD4+ T cells from blood, taken before SARS-CoV-2 vaccination. The chain links TRBV15 to TRBJ2-2, with TRBD2 matching 8 bases. This sequence originates from a human donor who had recovered from COVID-19. The CDR3 is CATRREENTGELFF. The CDR3 DNA is TGTGCCACTCGGCGGGAGGAAAACACCGGGGAGCTGTTTTTT.